The sequence of this T cell receptor beta chain was determined in a study of tumor and adjacent non-tumor tissue in lung cancer. This clonotype was seen a single time. At one of its ends the junction is not consistent with the germline gene, which may arise from a read error. The CDR3 spans 14 residues. The library came from three nested PCR rounds adapted from ARM-PCR protocols. MiXCR was run by TCRdb on the multiplex PCR reads, yielding one entry per CDR3 protein. The table shows under 80,000 distinct CDR3 sequences, with 75% to 85% occurring only once. No cell sorting was done before RNA was extracted from the tissue. This non-tumor lung sample came from over 3 cm beyond the tumor edge. Newly diagnosed lung cancer patients had thoracic surgery in China, August–November 2014, without prior chemotherapy.

The V and J genes are TRBV12-3 or TRBV12-4 and TRBJ2-7; no clear D. Sequencing was performed on distant non-tumor lung tissue. The sequence derives from a man aged 60 to 69 with non-small cell lung cancer. The CDR3 DNA reads as TGTGCCAGCAGTTTTCTTAGGTGCTCCTATGAGCAGTACTTC. Translated, it gives CASSFLRCSYEQYF.